This TCR beta chain was obtained from a study of CD8 T cells in ankylosing spondylitis. Making the TCR beta libraries involved quantitative 5'-RACE with molecular barcodes. Each CDR3 protein is one row after TCRdb ran MiXCR on the 5' RACE reads. The table shows 200,000 or so distinct CDR3 sequences, with about a quarter occurring only once. Germline CDR1 is MRHNA and CDR2 is SNTAGT. The CDR3 spans 15 residues. V lost 10 bases to trimming and J lost 12 bases, with 25 bases between them. This clonotype was seen a few times. The antigen remains undetermined. General study results and limits: Matched ankylosing spondylitis synovial fluid reportedly contained a significantly enriched population of disease-linked clones.

The clonotype originates from a male donor with ankylosing spondylitis or in good health (not recorded which). The chain is built from TRBV6-4 and TRBJ1-6; D unresolved. The sequenced sample consisted of blood, either unsorted or a sorted T cell fraction (not recorded which). The CDR3 loop is CATPTPGRQFRPLHF. DNA for the CDR3: TGTGCCACCCCGACCCCGGGCCGCCAATTTAGACCCCTCCACTTT.